This T cell receptor beta chain was documented in a study of CD4 T cells in relation to SARS-CoV-2 and coronaviruses (dated by TCRdb to the early 2020s). Regarding the complete study: In the ViraFEST assay, PBMCs were cultured with antigen for under 13 days, after which TCR beta CDR3s were sequenced to identify antigen-specific clonal expansions. Across all 12 patients in the full convalescent cohort, ages ranged from roughly 20 to 80 years, with a median of 38. Of the approximately twelve convalescent patients, 8 were male and 4 were female, and two of the subjects were Hispanic. Using patient-derived lymphoblastoid cell lines, the shared crossreactive spike epitopes were mapped to their HLA restriction. At the level of individual TCR clonotypes, the study measured memory CD4+ T cell crossreactivity between SARS-CoV-2 spike protein and common cold coronavirus spike proteins. The Adaptive Biotechnologies TCR-sequencing kit was used for samples from a few pre-COVID donors and for the naive versus memory experiments, whereas the other data were Illumina-based. Expansion assays from other donors in the study were sequenced with a different, Illumina-based TCR-beta assay. General study outcomes and caveats: Significantly weaker SARS-CoV-2-driven expansion was shown by crossreactive clones than by monoreactive clones, consistent with antigenic imprinting. Sequencing of naive versus memory cells indicated that the assay detects memory recall responses, not primary responses primed during culture. No donor contributed both pre-pandemic and post-infection samples, which limited tracing the source of pre-existing responses. Because the crossreactivity analysis focused on spike protein, crossreactivity against other viral proteins was not assessed. Approximately 69% of donors had memory CD4+ clonotypes that crossrecognized SARS-CoV-2 and at least one common cold coronavirus spike. The study was constrained by small numbers of patients and of tested TCRs.

Naive and memory CD4+ T cells were separated from cryopreserved PBMCs through CD4 enrichment, which was followed by EasySep naive CD4+ T cell enrichment. For roughly ten days, some 95,000 sorted naive or memory CD4+ T cells were cultured together with CEF peptides and T cell-depleted PBMCs at a 1:1 ratio. Each peptide culture condition was generally run in triplicate replicate wells. PBMCs were isolated from leukapheresis product or whole blood by Ficoll-Paque PLUS gradient centrifugation. PBMCs were either cryopreserved at -140 degrees C or used fresh in the expansion assay. The QIAamp Micro DNA Kit was used to extract genomic DNA from the CD4+ T cells. Survey-level immunoSEQ TCR-beta sequencing was performed on DNA from CEF-cultured naive and memory CD4+ T cells. For the original study's pipeline: During preprocessing, nonproductive sequences were removed, as were CDR3s that did not start with C, did not end with F or W, or were shorter than 7 amino acids. Antigen-specific clonotypes were called with the MANAFEST web app on the basis of expansion relative to the reference and to other culture wells. A clone counted as positive if significantly expanded in 2 of 3 replicate wells versus the reference culture at FDR below 0.05. Positive clones also required significant expansion versus all other tandem wells and an odds ratio above 5. Cultured and uncultured naive and memory CD4+ repertoires were searched for previously identified spike- and CEF-reactive CDR3s. CDR3 homology was quantified as pairwise Levenshtein distance, calculated with the stringdist R package after three terminal residues were trimmed from each end. Here the immuneACCESS table is served through TCRdb, limited to in-frame sequences with V and J called. Missing clones are a known gap in these copies; in checked studies unresolved V genes cover under half, and the rest lacks a known reason. That table is the source of V, J and clone size, and D and trimming were worked out from the DNA. In this sample the table shows about 38,000 clones, over 70% of which occur a single time. The top ten hold roughly 20% of the sample.

As for this clone: Its specific antigen is unknown. Qualities for individual bases were not recorded, and no much larger clone is one base off.

The sample taken for sequencing was memory CD4+ T cells from PBMCs, cultured in vitro. In the paper's terms, the cell subset or site label means: memory (non-naive) CD4+ T cells. This clonotype was sampled from an adult with COVID-19.

Read as DNA, the sequence is TGTGCCACCAGTGATTCCTGGGGGACAGGGGTGGAGACCCAGTACTTC. It translates to CATSDSWGTGVETQYF. The V gene is TRBV24-1 and the J gene is TRBJ2-5, with 10 middle bases fitting TRBD1. The CDR3 contains 16 residues, cysteine and phenylalanine counted. The retained sequence is limited to the CDR3, 48 bases, with the frame set at the first base. V and J are trimmed by 2 bases and 5 bases, and the gene matches miss 7 bases of the junction. CDR1 and CDR2, looked up from the germline V gene, are KGHDR and SFDVKD.